The 8 T cell receptor beta chains in this list originate from one sample, sequenced in a study of shared clonotypes between healthy human individuals. Assay used: immunoSEQ multiplex PCR; TCRdb lists only in-frame clones, some missing. The sample lists about 2.3 million clones; over 90% were seen once. What was sequenced was naive CD4+ T cells from PBMCs. Subset defined: CD45RA+ positively selected. These receptors came from a young man in good health. Some clones in this sample may be carry-over from other donors' samples.

The V call is TRBV29-1, the J call TRBJ2-3, with 7 bases aligning to TRBD1. Germline V gives CDR1 SQVTM, CDR2 ANQGSEA. This CDR3 contains 13 residues. V lost 7 bases to trimming and J lost 8 bases; unmatched junction nucleotides: 12. The CDR3 region has the DNA TGCAGCGCCGAACAGGGGCCCACGGCTACGCAGTATTTT. It yields the protein CSAEQGPTATQYF.

This chain connects TRBV4-1 to TRBJ2-5; 8 nucleotides agree with TRBD2. Germline V gene lookup returns CDR1 MGHRA and CDR2 YSYEKL. V lost 4 bases to trimming and J lost 0 bases; unmatched junction nucleotides: 10. This CDR3 spans 17 amino acids. This chain's CDR3 is CASSRPTSGGYQETQYF. Written as DNA, the CDR3 is TGCGCCAGCAGCCGGCCTACTAGCGGAGGGTACCAAGAGACCCAGTACTTC.

This chain uses TRBV4-1 with TRBJ2-7, with a possible D match to TRBD1 (6 bases). V lost 2 bases and J lost 0, with 11 bases in between. This CDR3 is 15 amino acids long. Germline V gene sequence: CDR1 MGHRA, CDR2 YSYEKL. The CDR3 DNA reads TGCGCCAGCAGCCAACCACAGGGTAACTCCTACGAGCAGTACTTC. The encoded protein is CASSQPQGNSYEQYF.

V is TRBV5-1 and J is TRBJ2-1; possibly TRBD1 for D (6 bases). Germline V gives CDR1 SGHRS, CDR2 YFSETQ. This CDR3 spans 16 amino acids. V lost 1 base and J lost 1, with 12 bases in between. CDR3 sequence reads: CASSLLGQGSYNEQFF. The CDR3 nucleotides are TGCGCCAGCAGCTTGTTGGGACAAGGATCCTACAATGAGCAGTTCTTC.

The chain uses TRBV4-1 and TRBJ2-3, with 8 bases that match TRBD2. Trimming at V came to 4 bases and at J to 4 bases, leaving 7 bases not matched to a gene. Germline values: CDR1 MGHRA, CDR2 YSYEKL. The CDR3 totals 15 residues. In DNA, the CDR3 is TGCGCCAGCAGCCGCCCGGGACTAGGGGCAGATACGCAGTATTTT. Protein product: CASSRPGLGADTQYF.

This rearrangement joins TRBV19 to TRBJ2-3, with 7 bases identical to TRBD1. CDR1 is LNHDA, CDR2 SQIVND, per germline (reference sequence). Trimming cost V 4 bases and J 3 bases; bases outside gene matches: 10. The CDR3 is made up of 16 amino acids. The CDR3 protein is CASSTRWQGVTDTQYF. As DNA, the CDR3 is TGTGCCAGTAGTACCCGGTGGCAGGGGGTGACAGATACGCAGTATTTT.

The rearrangement links TRBV6-1 to TRBJ2-3, with TRBD2 matching 10 bases. Per the germline V gene, CDR1 is MNHNS and CDR2 is SASEGT. The length of the CDR3 is 15 residues. Unmatched junction bases numbered 5, after V lost 7 bases and J lost 1 base. The CDR3 bases are TGTGCCAGCATTACTGGACTAGCGGGCACAGATACGCAGTATTTT. Translated, it gives CASITGLAGTDTQYF.

This clone was recorded once. The chain employs TRBV5-1 and TRBJ2-5; the match to TRBD2 covers 7 bases. Losses at the gene ends were 0 bases for V and 5 bases for J; bases not matched to a gene: 10. The germline V gene encodes CDR1 SGHRS and CDR2 YFSETQ. This CDR3 has 16 residues. This CDR3 reads CASSLGRGGRGETQYF. The CDR3 DNA follows: TGCGCCAGCAGCTTGGGAAGAGGCGGGAGAGGGGAGACCCAGTACTTC.